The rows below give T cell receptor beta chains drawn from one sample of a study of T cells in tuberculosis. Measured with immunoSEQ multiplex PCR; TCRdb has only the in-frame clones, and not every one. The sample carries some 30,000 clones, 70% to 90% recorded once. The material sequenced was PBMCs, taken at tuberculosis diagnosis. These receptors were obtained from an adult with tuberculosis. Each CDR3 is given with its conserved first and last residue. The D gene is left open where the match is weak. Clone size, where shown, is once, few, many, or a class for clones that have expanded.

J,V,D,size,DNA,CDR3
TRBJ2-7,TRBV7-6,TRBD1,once,TGTGCCAGCAGCCTCGGACAGGGGACATACGAGCAGTACTTC,CASSLGQGTYEQYF
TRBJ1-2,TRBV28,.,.,TGTGCCACTTTAAGCGGGTCCTTGACTAACTATGGCTACACCTTC,CATLSGSLTNYGYTF
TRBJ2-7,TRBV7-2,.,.,TGTGCCAGCAGCTCACCGGACTCTATACCGGACGAGCAGTACTTC,CASSSPDSIPDEQYF
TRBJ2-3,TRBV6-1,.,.,TGTGCCAGCCGGAGACCCGGGGGTAACACAGATACGCAGTATTTT,CASRRPGGNTDTQYF
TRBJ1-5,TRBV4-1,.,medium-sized,TGCGCCAGCAGCGCTCAATCGGGGGGGAGTCAGCCCCAGCATTTT,CASSAQSGGSQPQHF
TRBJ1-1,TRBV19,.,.,TGTGCCAGTAGATACCCGACAGGGAACACTGAAGCTTTCTTT,CASRYPTGNTEAFF
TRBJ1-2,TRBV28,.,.,TGTGCCAGCAGTTCCCCGACAGACCCCAACTATGGCTACACCTTC,CASSSPTDPNYGYTF
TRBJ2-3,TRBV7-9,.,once,TGTGCCAGCAGTCTAGGCGGGACAGAGTACACAGATACGCAGTATTTT,CASSLGGTEYTDTQYF
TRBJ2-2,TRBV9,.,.,TGTGCCAGCAGCGTAAGGGTGGCTAGCGAATGGTCGCCCCGACACGCGAACACCGGGGAGCTGTTTTTT,CASSVRVASEWSPRHANTGELFF
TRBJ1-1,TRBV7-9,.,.,TGTGCCAGCAGCCGCCCACAGGCCGATCGGGAAGCTTTCTTT,CASSRPQADREAFF
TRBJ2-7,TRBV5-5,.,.,TGTGCCAGCAGCTGGGGGCTGTCCTACGAGCAGTACTTC,CASSWGLSYEQYF